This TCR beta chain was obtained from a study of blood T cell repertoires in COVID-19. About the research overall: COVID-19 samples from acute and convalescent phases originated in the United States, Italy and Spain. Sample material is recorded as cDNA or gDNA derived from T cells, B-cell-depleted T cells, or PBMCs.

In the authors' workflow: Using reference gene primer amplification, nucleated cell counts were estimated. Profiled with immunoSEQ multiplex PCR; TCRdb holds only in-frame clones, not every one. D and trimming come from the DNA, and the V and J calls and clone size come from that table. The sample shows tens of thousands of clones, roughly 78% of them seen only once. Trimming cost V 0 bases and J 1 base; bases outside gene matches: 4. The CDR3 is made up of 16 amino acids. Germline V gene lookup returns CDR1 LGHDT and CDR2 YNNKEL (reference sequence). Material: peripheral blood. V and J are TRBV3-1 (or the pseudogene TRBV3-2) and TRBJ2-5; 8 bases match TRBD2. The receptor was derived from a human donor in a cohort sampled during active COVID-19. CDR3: CASSQDFAGGQETQYF. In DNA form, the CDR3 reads TGTGCCAGCAGCCAAGACTTCGCGGGGGGCCAAGAGACCCAGTACTTC.